The T cell receptor (beta chain) described here comes from a study of T cell responses to AZD1222 COVID-19 vaccine. This clone was detected many times. Libraries were prepared by immunoSEQ multiplex PCR; TCRdb keeps only in-frame clonotypes and omits some of them. The sample holds about 120,000 clones, almost 90% seen once. CDR1 is MDHEN, CDR2 SYDVKM, per germline. This CDR3 is built from 12 residues. V lost 2 bases, J lost 4 bases, and 5 bases lay in between. Sequenced here: peripheral blood, sampled on day 0 of AZD1222 vaccination. The clonotype originates from an adult in good health. The chain couples TRBV28 to TRBJ1-1; possibly TRBD1 for D (5 bases). The CDR3 spells CASSLDSTEAFF. Written as DNA, the CDR3 is TGTGCCAGCAGTTTAGACAGCACTGAAGCTTTCTTT. Full variable domain (outside the CDR3, taken from reference TRBV28 and TRBJ1-1): DVKVTQSSRYLVKRTGEKVFLECVQDMDHENMFWYRQDPGLGLRLIYFSYDVKMKEKGDIPEGYSVSREKKERFSLILESASTNQTSMYLCASSLDSTEAFFGQGTRLTVV.